These 26 T cell receptor beta chains originate from one sample sequenced in a study of blood T cell repertoires in COVID-19. Profiling relied on immunoSEQ multiplex PCR, and the TCRdb table lists in-frame clones only, not all of them. The data hold some 220,000 clones, with 70% to 90% observed a single time. The sequenced material came from peripheral blood. These receptor sequences come from a man over 45 who had recovered from COVID-19.

V is TRBV3-1 (or the pseudogene TRBV3-2) and J is TRBJ2-5; 7 positions match TRBD2. With V trimmed by 0 bases and J by 0 bases, 10 bases remained unmatched. This CDR3 contains 18 residues. CDR1 is LGHDT and CDR2 is YNNKEL in the germline V gene (reference sequence). CDR3 region: CASSQDGPLAAYQETQYF. The CDR3 DNA sequence: TGTGCCAGCAGCCAAGATGGCCCCCTAGCGGCCTACCAAGAGACCCAGTACTTC.

The rearrangement links TRBV19 to TRBJ2-1, with D perhaps TRBD2 (5 bases). V shed 3 bases and J shed 2 bases, with 11 bases lying between them. CDR3 length: 15 residues. Germline V gene sequence: CDR1 LNHDA, CDR2 SQIVND (reference sequence). The CDR3 DNA sequence: TGTGCCAGTAGTATCGGCGGAGGCCCCTACAATGAGCAGTTCTTC. Protein sequence: CASSIGGGPYNEQFF.

The CDR3 nucleotides are TGCAGCGGTGGCAGGGGGGATGAAAAACTGTTTTTT. This gives the protein CSGGRGDEKLFF. The chain links TRBV29-1 to TRBJ1-4; TRBD1 matches 7 bases. The ends lost 7 bases at V and 6 bases at J; junction bases unmatched: 5. Germline V gene sequence: CDR1 SQVTM, CDR2 ANQGSEA. This CDR3 contains 12 residues.

The V call is TRBV11-2, the J call TRBJ2-5, with 7 bases fitting TRBD1. Germline V gives CDR1 SGHAT, CDR2 FQNNGV. The CDR3 runs 15 residues. Germline trimming cut 4 bases from V and 5 bases from J; bases unmatched to any gene: 10. CDR3 in amino acids: CASSWGTVRGETQYF. The CDR3 DNA is TGTGCCAGCAGCTGGGGGACAGTGCGTGGCGAGACCCAGTACTTC.

The CDR3 is CASSLGQQETQYF. In nucleotides, the CDR3 is TGTGCCAGCAGCTTGGGACAGCAAGAGACCCAGTACTTC. This rearrangement joins TRBV5-4 to TRBJ2-5; TRBD1 is a possible D gene (5 bases). The V gene lost 0 bases and the J gene lost 2 bases, with 5 bases spanning the gap. The CDR3 is made up of 13 amino acids. In germline, CDR1 is SGHNT, CDR2 YYREEE (reference sequence).

The CDR3 here is CAWSFNSNQPQHF. The CDR3 DNA reads TGTGCCTGGAGTTTTAATAGCAATCAGCCCCAGCATTTT. J is TRBJ1-5 and V is TRBV30; D is unclear. This CDR3 has 13 amino acids. The V gene's germline CDR1 is GTSNPN and CDR2 SVGIG (reference sequence). The V end was cut by 2 bases, the J end by 0 bases, with 5 bases between.

This sequence joins TRBV19 and TRBJ2-7; possible D gene TRBD1, 5 bases. Germline V gene lookup returns CDR1 LNHDA and CDR2 SQIVND (reference sequence). V shed 3 bases and J shed 0 bases, with 9 bases lying between them. This CDR3 comprises 14 residues. The CDR3 nucleotides are TGTGCCAGTAGTATCCAAAGGGGCTCCTACGAGCAGTACTTC. This translates into CASSIQRGSYEQYF.

This clone was counted between two and nine times. The gene calls are TRBV18 and TRBJ2-7, with D possibly being TRBD1 (6 bases). The CDR3 has 14 residues. Germline V gives CDR1 KGHSH, CDR2 LQKENI. Trimming left V 6 bases short and J 0 bases short, with 12 bases between. The CDR3 protein is CASSLGQPSYEQYF. The CDR3 DNA reads TGTGCCAGCTCCCTCGGACAGCCCTCCTACGAGCAGTACTTC.

The chain couples TRBV6-5 to TRBJ2-1; 10 bases map to TRBD1. The CDR3 has 14 amino acids. After removal of 6 bases from V and 8 bases from J, the junction contained 7 bases not matched to a gene. CDR1 and CDR2 (germline): MNHEY, SVGAGI. CDR3 protein: CASSRDRGRDEQFF. The CDR3 coding sequence is TGTGCCAGCAGCCGGGACAGGGGTAGGGATGAGCAGTTCTTC.

The chain is built from TRBV6-4 and TRBJ2-2; 7 bases align to TRBD1. The CDR3 sequence is 15 residues long. Trimming at V came to 6 bases and at J to 4 bases, leaving 8 bases not matched to a gene. Germline CDR1 is MRHNA and CDR2 is SNTAGT. The CDR3 region is CASSPGQPFTGELFF. The CDR3 DNA reads as TGTGCCAGCAGCCCGGGACAGCCTTTCACCGGGGAGCTGTTTTTT.

This clone has a count of ten or more. The gene calls are TRBV6-5 and TRBJ2-7, with D tentatively TRBD1 (6 bases). This CDR3 has 13 amino acids. Germline lookup yields CDR1 MNHEY and CDR2 SVGAGI. V was clipped by 10 bases and J by 7 bases, with 20 bases between them. CDR3 protein: CAIGAGEYGEQYF. DNA of the CDR3: TGTGCCATAGGGGCAGGGGAGTACGGGGAGCAGTACTTC.

The chain links TRBV18 to TRBJ2-1, with D possibly TRBD2 on 6 matching bases. The V end lost 3 bases, the J end lost 9 bases, and 15 bases lay between the germline ends. CDR3 length: 14 residues. Per the germline V gene, CDR1 is KGHSH and CDR2 is LQKENI. The DNA of the CDR3 is TGTGCCAGCTCACCGGGACTCCTAACCGCTGAGCAGTTCTTC. Translation: CASSPGLLTAEQFF.

This CDR3 is CATSDTGDEQYF. CDR3 in DNA: TGTGCCACCAGTGACACAGGGGACGAGCAGTACTTC. V usage is TRBV24-1 and J usage is TRBJ2-7, with 7 bases lining up with TRBD1. Germline CDR1 and CDR2: KGHDR and SFDVKD. This CDR3 is built from 12 residues. Germline trimming cut 4 bases from V and 5 bases from J; bases unmatched to any gene: 1.

The rearrangement links TRBV21-1 to TRBJ2-3; TRBD2 is the table's D call, not checked against the DNA. TRBV21-1 has pseudogene status. CDR3 size: 19 residues. The CDR3 protein is CASSKSTLLAGTPTDTQYF. The CDR3 DNA reads as TGTGCCAGCAGCAAATCGACGTTACTAGCGGGGACCCCCACAGATACGCAGTATTTT.

The chain recombines TRBV18 with TRBJ2-7; possible D gene TRBD1, 5 bases. Germline V CDR1 and CDR2: KGHSH, LQKENI. The CDR3 consists of 12 residues. The V end was cut by 6 bases, the J end by 3 bases, with 9 bases between. CDR3 nucleotide sequence: TGTGCCAGCTCCCCCGACAGCTACGAGCAGTACTTC. This codes for CASSPDSYEQYF.

V usage is TRBV3-1 (or the pseudogene TRBV3-2) and J usage is TRBJ1-1, with D perhaps TRBD1 (6 bases). The CDR3 is made up of 16 amino acids. V was shortened by 3 bases and J by 6 bases, with 20 bases between the two germline ends. The germline V gene encodes CDR1 LGHDT and CDR2 YNNKEL (reference sequence). The CDR3 here is CASSHWGIQGKPEAFF. The CDR3 nucleotides read TGTGCCAGCAGCCACTGGGGAATACAGGGAAAACCTGAAGCTTTCTTT.

The chain combines TRBV3-1 (or the pseudogene TRBV3-2) with TRBJ1-6; no clear D gene. Germline assignment: CDR1 LGHDT and CDR2 YNNKEL (reference sequence). The CDR3 is 14 amino acids. Trimming pared 0 bases from V and 8 bases from J, leaving 8 bases between. As DNA, the CDR3 is TGTGCCAGCAGCCAAGAACAGATTGATTCACCCCTCCACTTT. Its protein is CASSQEQIDSPLHF.

V is TRBV21-1 and J is TRBJ2-5; TRBD1, as called in the table, went unchecked against the DNA. TRBV21-1 is designated a pseudogene. The CDR3 extends over 16 amino acids. In nucleotides, the CDR3 is TGTGCCAGCAGCGAAGGGACACCCCCGAACCAAGAGACCCAGTACTTC. Its translation is CASSEGTPPNQETQYF.

The chain combines TRBV24-1 with TRBJ2-5, with 10 positions matching TRBD1. This CDR3 comprises 15 residues. Germline assignment: CDR1 KGHDR and CDR2 SFDVKD. Trimming at V came to 6 bases and at J to 5 bases, leaving 8 bases not matched to a gene. The CDR3 spells CATSLGQGVKETQYF. The CDR3 DNA sequence: TGTGCCACCAGTCTCGGACAGGGGGTGAAGGAGACCCAGTACTTC.

The chain links TRBV28 to TRBJ2-5; 8 positions agree with TRBD1. V shed 7 bases and J 5 bases; nucleotides not matched to a gene: 9. CDR1 is MDHEN and CDR2 is SYDVKM in the germline V gene. CDR3 length: 14 amino acids. CDR3 coding DNA: TGTGCCAGCACTGGGCTCAGGGGGCGGGAGACCCAGTACTTC. This sequence encodes CASTGLRGRETQYF.

The genes are TRBV2 and TRBJ2-1; TRBD2 might be the D (5 bases). The CDR3 is 15 residues long. Between the trimmed V and J ends, which lost 6 bases and 4 bases, there was a span of 16 bases. Germline assignment: CDR1 SNHLY and CDR2 FYNNEI. CDR3 sequence (DNA): TGTGCCAGCAGGTTGATCGGGGTGGGTTACAATGAGCAGTTCTTC. Protein: CASRLIGVGYNEQFF. The full variable domain, with the rest looked up from reference TRBV2 and TRBJ2-1, is EPEVTQTPSHQVTQMGQEVILRCVPISNHLYFYWYRQILGQKVEFLVSFYNNEISEKSEIFDDQFSVERPDGSNFTLKIRSTKLEDSAMYFCASRLIGVGYNEQFFGPGTRLTVL.

V gene TRBV6-5 combines with J gene TRBJ1-1; no reliable D call. Germline V gene sequence: CDR1 MNHEY, CDR2 SVGAGI. This CDR3 has 13 amino acids. V lost 2 bases and J 10 bases, leaving 14 bases between the germline ends. This CDR3 is CASSYLGGGAAFF. The CDR3 DNA sequence: TGTGCCAGCAGTTACCTTGGCGGAGGCGCAGCTTTCTTT.

The chain links TRBV19 to TRBJ2-7; 8 nucleotides align to TRBD1. Germline V gives CDR1 LNHDA, CDR2 SQIVND (reference sequence). After removal of 6 bases from V and 2 bases from J, the junction contained 6 bases not matched to a gene. This CDR3 is 14 amino acids long. This CDR3 reads CASSTTGGTYEQYF. The CDR3 DNA is TGTGCCAGTAGCACAACAGGGGGTACCTACGAGCAGTACTTC. The whole variable domain, filled in from reference TRBV19 and TRBJ2-7, reads DGGITQSPKYLFRKEGQNVTLSCEQNLNHDAMYWYRQDPGQGLRLIYYSQIVNDFQKGDIAEGYSVSREKKESFPLTVTSAQKNPTAFYLCASSTTGGTYEQYFGPGTRLTVT.

This chain uses TRBV11-2 with TRBJ2-1; D gene uncertain. The V and J ends lost 0 bases and 9 bases respectively, with 6 bases between them. This CDR3 is 12 amino acids long. CDR1 and CDR2 (germline): SGHAT, FQNNGV. In DNA, the CDR3 is TGTGCCAGCAGCTTAGATCGCGGTGAGCAGTTCTTC. Its translation: CASSLDRGEQFF.

Only a few counts were recorded for this clone. J is TRBJ2-2 and V is TRBV5-1; maybe TRBD1 (6 bases). Germline CDR1 and CDR2: SGHRS and YFSETQ. Trimming stripped 0 bases from V and 5 bases from J, with 14 bases between. This CDR3 is built from 16 residues. Written as DNA, the CDR3 is TGCGCCAGCAGCTTGGATGGGGGCGGCTTGACCGGGGAGCTGTTTTTT. It is translated as CASSLDGGGLTGELFF.

The chain links TRBV27 to TRBJ2-1; D may be TRBD2 (6 bases). This CDR3 is 15 amino acids long. The V gene's germline CDR1 is MNHEY and CDR2 SMNVEV (reference sequence). The V gene lost 2 bases and the J gene lost 5 bases, with 13 bases spanning the gap. CDR3 sequence (DNA): TGTGCCAGCAGTTTAGAACGGGGGACCCACAATGAGCAGTTCTTC. It specifies CASSLERGTHNEQFF.